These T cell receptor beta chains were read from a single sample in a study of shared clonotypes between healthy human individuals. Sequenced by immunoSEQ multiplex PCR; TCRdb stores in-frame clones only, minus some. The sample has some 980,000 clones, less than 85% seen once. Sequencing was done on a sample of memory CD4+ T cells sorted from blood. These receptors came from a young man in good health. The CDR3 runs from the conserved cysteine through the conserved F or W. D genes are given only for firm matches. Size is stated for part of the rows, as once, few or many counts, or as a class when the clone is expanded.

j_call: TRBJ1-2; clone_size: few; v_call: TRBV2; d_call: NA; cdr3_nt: TGTGCCAGCATGCCGGGGTCCTATGGCTACACCTTC; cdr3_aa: CASMPGSYGYTF
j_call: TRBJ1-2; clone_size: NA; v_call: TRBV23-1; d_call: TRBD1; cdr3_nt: TGCGCCAGCAGTCTCCCATCGGGACAGGGGCCATCCTATGGCTACACCTTC; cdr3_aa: CASSLPSGQGPSYGYTF
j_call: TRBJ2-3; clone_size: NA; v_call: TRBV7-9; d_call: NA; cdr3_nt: TGTGCCAGCAGCCCCATGGAGCGCACAGATACGCAGTATTTT; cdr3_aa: CASSPMERTDTQYF
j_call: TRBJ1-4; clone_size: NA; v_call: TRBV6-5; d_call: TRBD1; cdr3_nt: TGTGCCAGCAGTCGACAGGGTGCTAATGAAAAACTGTTTTTT; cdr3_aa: CASSRQGANEKLFF
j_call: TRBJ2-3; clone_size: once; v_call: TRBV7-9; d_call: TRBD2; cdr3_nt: TGTGCCAGCAGCCCCCTCCGAGCTAGCGGGAGTACAGATACGCAGTATTTT; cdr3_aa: CASSPLRASGSTDTQYF
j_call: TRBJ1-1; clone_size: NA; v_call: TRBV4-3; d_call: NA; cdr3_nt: TGCGCCAGCAGCCAAGAAATGCAGGTAGAAGCTTTCTTT; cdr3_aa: CASSQEMQVEAFF
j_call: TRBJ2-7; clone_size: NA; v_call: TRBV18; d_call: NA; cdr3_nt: TGTGCCAGCTCATCAGGACGTGACGAGCAGTACTTC; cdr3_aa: CASSSGRDEQYF
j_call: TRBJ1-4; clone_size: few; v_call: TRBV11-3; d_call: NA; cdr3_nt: TGTGCCAGCAGCTTAGATGGTGAAAAACTGTTTTTT; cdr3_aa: CASSLDGEKLFF
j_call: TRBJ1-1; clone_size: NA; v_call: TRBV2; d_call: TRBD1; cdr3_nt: TGTGCCACCCGGACAGGAGAAGCTTTCTTT; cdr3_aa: CATRTGEAFF
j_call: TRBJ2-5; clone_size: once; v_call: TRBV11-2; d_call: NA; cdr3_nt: TGTGCCAGCAGCCTGGGGACGAAAACACAAGAGACCCAGTACTTC; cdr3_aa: CASSLGTKTQETQYF
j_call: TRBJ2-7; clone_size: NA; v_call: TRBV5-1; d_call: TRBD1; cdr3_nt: TGCGCCAGTTCTGGGACAGGGGCTCCCCTTTTCGTCTACGAGCAGTACTTC; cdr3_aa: CASSGTGAPLFVYEQYF
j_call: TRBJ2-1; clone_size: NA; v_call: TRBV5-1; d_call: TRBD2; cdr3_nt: TGCGCCAGCAGCGCCGGGACTAGCGGGATGTACAATGAGCAGTTCTTC; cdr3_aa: CASSAGTSGMYNEQFF
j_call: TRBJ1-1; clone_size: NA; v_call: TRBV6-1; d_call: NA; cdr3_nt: TGTGCCAGCGAGGGTCAAAGTGAAGCTTTCTTT; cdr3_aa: CASEGQSEAFF
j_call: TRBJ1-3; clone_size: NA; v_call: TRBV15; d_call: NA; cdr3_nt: TGTGCCACCAGCAGAGACTCAGGAGGGAGAGACACCATATATTTT; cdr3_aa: CATSRDSGGRDTIYF
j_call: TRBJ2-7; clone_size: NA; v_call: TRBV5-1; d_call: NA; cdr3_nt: TGCGCCAGCTCAAGACAAGGAACCTACGAGCAGTACTTC; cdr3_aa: CASSRQGTYEQYF
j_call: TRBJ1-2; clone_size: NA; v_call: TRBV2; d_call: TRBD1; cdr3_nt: TGTGCCAGCAGTGTCCTTGGGACAGATAACTATGGCTACACCTTC; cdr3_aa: CASSVLGTDNYGYTF
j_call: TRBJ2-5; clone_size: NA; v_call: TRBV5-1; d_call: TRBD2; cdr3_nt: TGCGCCAGCAGTCCGCGGGGGGACCAAGAGACCCAGTACTTC; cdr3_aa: CASSPRGDQETQYF
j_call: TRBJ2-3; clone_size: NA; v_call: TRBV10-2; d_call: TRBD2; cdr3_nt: TGCGCCAGCAGTGATAGCGGGAGGCCATACTACTCTAGCACAGATACGCAGTATTTT; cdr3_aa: CASSDSGRPYYSSTDTQYF
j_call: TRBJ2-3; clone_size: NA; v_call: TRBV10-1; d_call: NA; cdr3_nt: TGCGCCAGCAGTGAGGGTAGGGAGAGTACAGATACGCAGTATTTT; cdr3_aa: CASSEGRESTDTQYF
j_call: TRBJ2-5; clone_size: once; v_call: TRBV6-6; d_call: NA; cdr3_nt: TGTGCCAGCAGTTACGGGGGGCCTTACGAGACCCAGTACTTC; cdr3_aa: CASSYGGPYETQYF
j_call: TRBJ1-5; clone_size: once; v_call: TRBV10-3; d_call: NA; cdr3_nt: TGTGCCACCACGGAACCGGGGCAGCCCCAGCATTTT; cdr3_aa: CATTEPGQPQHF
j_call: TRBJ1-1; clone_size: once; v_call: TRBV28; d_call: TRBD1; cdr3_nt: TGTGCCAGCAGTTCGGGAGACAGGGGGAACACTGAAGCTTTCTTT; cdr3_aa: CASSSGDRGNTEAFF
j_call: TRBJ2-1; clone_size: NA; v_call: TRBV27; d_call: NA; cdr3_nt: TGTGCCAGCAGTTTCTCGCGTTACAATGAGCAGTTCTTC; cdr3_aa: CASSFSRYNEQFF
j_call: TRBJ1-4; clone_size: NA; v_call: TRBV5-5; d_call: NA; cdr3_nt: TGTGCCAGCAGCCCATACCGGGACCCATTTAATGAAAAACTGTTTTTT; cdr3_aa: CASSPYRDPFNEKLFF
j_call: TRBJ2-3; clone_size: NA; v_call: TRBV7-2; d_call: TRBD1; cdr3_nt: TGTGCCAGCAGCTTTGGGGGACAGCTCAAGGATACGCAGTATTTT; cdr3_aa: CASSFGGQLKDTQYF
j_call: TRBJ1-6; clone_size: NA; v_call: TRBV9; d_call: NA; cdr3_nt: TGTGCCAGCAGCGTAGGTAGCTCCTATAATTCACCCCTCCACTTT; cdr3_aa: CASSVGSSYNSPLHF
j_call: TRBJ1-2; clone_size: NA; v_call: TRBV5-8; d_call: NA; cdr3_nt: TGTGCCAGCAGCTTGGCGACGGTTAACTATGGCTACACCTTC; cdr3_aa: CASSLATVNYGYTF
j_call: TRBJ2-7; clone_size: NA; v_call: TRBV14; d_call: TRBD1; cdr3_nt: TGTGCCAGCAGCACTCTACAGTTAAGGTTACAGGGGTGCTACGAGCAGTACTTC; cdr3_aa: CASSTLQLRLQGCYEQYF
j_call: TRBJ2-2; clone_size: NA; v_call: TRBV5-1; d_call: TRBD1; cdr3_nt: TGCGCCAGCGGAGGGACAGGGTACACCGGGGAGCTGTTTTTT; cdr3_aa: CASGGTGYTGELFF
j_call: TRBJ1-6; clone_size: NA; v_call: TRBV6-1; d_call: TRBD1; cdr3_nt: TGTGCCAGCATCATAGGGACAGATAATTCACCCCTCCACTTT; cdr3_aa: CASIIGTDNSPLHF
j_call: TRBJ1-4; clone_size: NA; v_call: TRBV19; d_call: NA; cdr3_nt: TGTGCCAGTAAGGCACAGGGAGGAGGAAAACTGTTTTTT; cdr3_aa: CASKAQGGGKLFF
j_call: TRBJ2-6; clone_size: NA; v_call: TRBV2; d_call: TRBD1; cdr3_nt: TGTGCCAGCAGCTACCCGGGACAGGGAAAAAATTCTGGGGCCAACGTCCTGACTTTC; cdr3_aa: CASSYPGQGKNSGANVLTF
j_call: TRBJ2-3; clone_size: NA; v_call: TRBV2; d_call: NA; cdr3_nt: TGTGCCAGCAGTGAACGGGGAAGCGGTACGCAGTATTTT; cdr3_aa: CASSERGSGTQYF
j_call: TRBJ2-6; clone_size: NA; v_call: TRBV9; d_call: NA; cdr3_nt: TGTGCCAGCAGCGCCCGGAGGGGGGCCGGTGGGGCCAACGTCCTGACTTTC; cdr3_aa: CASSARRGAGGANVLTF
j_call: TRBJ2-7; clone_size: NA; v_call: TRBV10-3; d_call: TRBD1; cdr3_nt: TGTGCCACCTGGACAGGAGACTCCTACGAGCAGTACTTC; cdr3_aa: CATWTGDSYEQYF